Shown below are 24 T cell receptor beta chains from a single sample sequenced in a study of T cells after yellow fever vaccination. A single record per CDR3 protein comes from TCRdb applying MiXCR to the 5' RACE reads. The sample contains about 130,000 distinct CDR3 sequences, 7.5% to 10% of which appear only once. The sample consisted of CD8+ T cells sorted from PBMCs, taken on the day of the yellow fever booster vaccination. These receptor sequences come from a man aged 18-30 years who received the YFV17D yellow fever vaccine.

This clonotype was seen repeatedly, ten times or more. The V call is TRBV7-6, the J call TRBJ2-5, with 15 bases lining up with TRBD2. The CDR3 consists of 19 residues. V gave up 5 bases and J gave up 4 bases; unmatched junction bases: 14. The germline CDR1 and CDR2 sequences are SGHVS and FNYEAQ. Here the CDR3 DNA reads TGTGCCAGCAGCCTGCGGACTAGCGGGGGGGCTATGTTAGGAGAGACCCAGTACTTC. Amino acids: CASSLRTSGGAMLGETQYF.

The table lists this clonotype with a few counts. V is TRBV20-1 and J is TRBJ2-7; D is perhaps TRBD1 (7 bases). Germline V gene sequence: CDR1 DFQATT, CDR2 SNEGSKA (reference sequence). CDR3 length: 13 residues. V lost 3 bases, J lost 3 bases, and 12 bases lay in between. Here the CDR3 reads CSASYQGGYEQYF. CDR3 bases: TGCAGTGCTAGTTACCAGGGGGGCTACGAGCAGTACTTC.

V gene TRBV7-6 combines with J gene TRBJ2-5; perhaps TRBD2 as D (5 bases). The length of the CDR3 is 15 residues. The germline V gene encodes CDR1 SGHVS and CDR2 FNYEAQ. Between the trimmed V and J ends, which lost 5 bases and 5 bases, there was a span of 18 bases. The CDR3, as DNA: TGTGCCAGCAGCCCTACCAACGGGGAACTGGAGACCCAGTACTTC. Translating it yields CASSPTNGELETQYF.

This clonotype was recorded a few times. CDR3 protein: CASSQERGVVYEQYF. The CDR3 nucleotides read TGTGCCAGCAGCCAAGAGAGAGGGGTAGTCTACGAGCAGTACTTC. The rearrangement links TRBV4-2 to TRBJ2-7; D is perhaps TRBD1 or TRBD2 (5 bases each). The CDR3 has 15 residues. Germline loops: CDR1 LGHNA, CDR2 YNFKEQ. V was shortened by 0 bases and J by 3 bases, with 12 bases between the two germline ends.

This clonotype has more than one count but fewer than ten. The chain combines TRBV5-1 with TRBJ2-3; 12 bases map to TRBD2. V lost 0 bases, J lost 0 bases, and 5 bases stayed unmatched. The CDR3 spans 18 residues. CDR1 is SGHRS and CDR2 is YFSETQ in the germline V gene. As DNA, the CDR3 is TGCGCCAGCAGCTTGGGACTAGCGGGGGTCTCTAGCACAGATACGCAGTATTTT. Its protein is CASSLGLAGVSSTDTQYF.

Many counts were recorded for this clonotype. The CDR3 loop reads CASSQTELLAPPNRGGYTF. The CDR3 DNA reads TGTGCCAGCTCACAAACAGAGTTACTCGCCCCCCCCAATCGCGGTGGCTACACCTTC. The rearrangement links TRBV18 to TRBJ1-2, with no clear D. V was shortened by 4 bases and J by 7 bases, with 31 bases between the two germline ends. The CDR3 is made up of 19 amino acids. Germline V gives CDR1 KGHSH, CDR2 LQKENI.

This clonotype was found many times. The chain has TRBV29-1 and TRBJ2-3; D possibly uses TRBD1 or TRBD2 (5 bases each). The germline gives CDR1 SQVTM, CDR2 ANQGSEA. Trimming stripped 0 bases from V and 2 bases from J, with 12 bases between. This CDR3 comprises 15 residues. CDR3 sequence reads: CSVEDGALTTDTQYF. DNA of the CDR3: TGCAGCGTTGAAGACGGGGCCTTAACCACAGATACGCAGTATTTT.

This rearrangement joins TRBV6-5 to TRBJ1-5; no reliable D call. Germline V gene data show CDR1 as MNHEY and CDR2 as SVGAGI. There are 13 residues in the CDR3. V dropped 4 bases and J dropped 5 bases, with 9 bases sitting between them. CDR3 sequence: CASSLNGDQPQHF. For the CDR3, the DNA is TGTGCCAGCAGTTTGAACGGGGATCAGCCCCAGCATTTT.

This clonotype came up a few times. DNA for the CDR3: TGCAGCACTAGGAGGGGAGAGACCTTCAACCAAGAGACCCAGTACTTC. Protein product: CSTRRGETFNQETQYF. The chain combines TRBV20-1 with TRBJ2-5; perhaps TRBD2 as D (6 bases). CDR3 length: 16 amino acids. Germline CDR1 is DFQATT and CDR2 is SNEGSKA (reference sequence).

This clonotype appeared a few times. The V gene is TRBV6-2 or TRBV6-3, the J gene TRBJ1-1, with D unresolved. The CDR3 is 12 amino acids. Germline V gives CDR1 MNHEY, CDR2 SVGEGT. Trimming took 2 bases from V and 5 from J, leaving 6 bases between them. The DNA of the CDR3 is TGTGCCAGCAGTTACGAGCTTACTGAAGCTTTCTTT. It is translated as CASSYELTEAFF.

This clonotype was detected only a few times. The chain links TRBV27 to TRBJ2-7, with D possibly being TRBD2 (6 bases). From germline, CDR1 is MNHEY and CDR2 SMNVEV (reference sequence). This CDR3 is 14 amino acids long. V was pared by 5 bases and J by 2 bases, with 13 bases between. The CDR3 here is CASSPWDFPYEQYF. In DNA, the CDR3 is TGTGCCAGCAGTCCATGGGACTTTCCCTACGAGCAGTACTTC.

The chain employs TRBV3-1 and TRBJ2-7, with 7 bases identical to TRBD1. Germline loops: CDR1 LGHDT, CDR2 YNNKEL (reference sequence). V dropped 7 bases and J dropped 2; count of bases not matched to a gene: 20. The CDR3 sequence is 18 residues long. CDR3 protein: CASTSTPGLTGAPYEQYF. The DNA of the CDR3 is TGTGCCAGCACCTCCACACCCGGTCTAACAGGGGCCCCCTACGAGCAGTACTTC.

CDR3 amino acids: CSAADRGLNGAEAFF. DNA for the CDR3: TGCAGTGCCGCTGACAGGGGTCTGAACGGGGCTGAAGCTTTCTTT. The chain joins TRBV20-1 to TRBJ1-1, with 8 bases that match TRBD1. J was trimmed by 6 bases and V by 6 bases; bases with no gene match: 15. This CDR3 region has 15 residues. CDR1 and CDR2 from the germline V gene are DFQATT and SNEGSKA (reference sequence).

The chain has TRBV5-8 and TRBJ2-7, with TRBD2 matching over 7 bases. The length of the CDR3 is 13 residues. J gave up 5 bases and V 0 bases, and 2 bases lay outside the gene matches. Germline V gives CDR1 SGHTS, CDR2 YDEGEE. This chain's CDR3 is CASSLVGRDEQYV. In nucleotides, the CDR3 is TGTGCCAGCAGCTTGGTAGGGAGGGACGAGCAGTACGTC.

This clonotype was picked up a small number of times. The CDR3 DNA sequence: TGCAGCGTTGAGGCAGGGCAAGCTTTCTTT. Its translation is CSVEAGQAFF. The gene calls are TRBV29-1 and TRBJ1-1, with D possibly being TRBD1 (5 bases). The CDR3 extends over 10 amino acids. Deletions cut 3 bases from V and 9 bases from J, with 8 bases between. Germline values: CDR1 SQVTM, CDR2 ANQGSEA.

This sequence joins TRBV16 and TRBJ1-2, with D possibly TRBD1 on 5 matching bases. The CDR3 length is 15 residues. The V gene's germline CDR1 is KGHSY and CDR2 FQNENV. V lost 1 base, J lost 0 bases, and 9 bases lay in between. As DNA, the CDR3 is TGTGCCAGCAGCCAATTAGACAGAGCTAACTATGGCTACACCTTC. Translated, it gives CASSQLDRANYGYTF.

The chain carries TRBV6-6 and TRBJ2-2; D unclear. Germline CDR1 is MNHNY and CDR2 is SVGAGI (reference sequence). V lost 3 bases and J lost 5, with 10 bases in between. There are 14 residues in the CDR3. CDR3 residues: CASSYKLGTGELFF. CDR3 nucleotide sequence: TGTGCCAGCAGTTATAAACTTGGGACCGGGGAGCTGTTTTTT.

This clonotype occurred a few times. This sequence joins TRBV20-1 and TRBJ2-3, with 12 nucleotides matching TRBD2. The CDR3 loop spans 16 amino acids. Germline V gene sequence: CDR1 DFQATT, CDR2 SNEGSKA (reference sequence). V trimming: 2 bases; J trimming: 4 bases; junction bases outside the gene matches: 7. CDR3 residues: CSARHASGGAPDTQYF. The DNA of the CDR3 is TGCAGTGCTAGACATGCTAGCGGGGGGGCGCCAGATACGCAGTATTTT.

The chain links TRBV2 to TRBJ2-1; TRBD2 might be the D (5 bases). The CDR3 extends over 16 amino acids. Germline lookup yields CDR1 SNHLY and CDR2 FYNNEI. V gave up 3 bases and J gave up 0 bases, with 12 bases separating them. The DNA of the CDR3 is TGTGCCAGCAGTGAGAGGGCCCCCCTCTCCTACAATGAGCAGTTCTTC. Translated: CASSERAPLSYNEQFF.

The CDR3 DNA reads TGTGCCAGCAGTTACTCGGTTGTTCGAGCTTTCTTT. It encodes CASSYSVVRAFF. V gene TRBV6-2 or TRBV6-3 combines with J gene TRBJ1-1; D not resolved. Trimming removed 0 bases from V and 10 bases from J, with 9 bases in between. The CDR3 is made up of 12 amino acids. Looked up from germline, CDR1 is MNHEY and CDR2 is SVGEGT.

This clonotype was seen only a few times. The J gene is TRBJ1-1, the V gene TRBV27; D possibly corresponds to TRBD1 (5 bases). Per the germline V gene, CDR1 is MNHEY and CDR2 is SMNVEV (reference sequence). This CDR3 comprises 12 residues. V lost 11 bases, J lost 1 base, and 11 bases lay in between. The CDR3 loop reads CASGSGNTEAFF. The CDR3 coding sequence is TGTGCCTCAGGGTCAGGGAACACTGAAGCTTTCTTT.

This clonotype was seen only a few times. V and J are TRBV29-1 and TRBJ1-4; maybe TRBD1 (5 bases). Germline CDR1 SQVTM, CDR2 ANQGSEA. V was trimmed by 6 bases and J by 6 bases, leaving 11 bases between them. This CDR3 contains 12 residues. The CDR3, as DNA: TGCAGCGTCCGGGACGGTTATGAAAAACTGTTTTTT. Protein product: CSVRDGYEKLFF.

Only a few counts were recorded for this clonotype. V gene TRBV7-9 combines with J gene TRBJ2-2; D is possibly TRBD2 (5 bases). CDR3 length equals 15 residues. Trimming shortened V by 1 base and J by 5 bases, and 11 bases separated the two germline ends. Germline CDR1 and CDR2: SEHNR and FQNEAQ (reference sequence). The CDR3 DNA reads as TGTGCCAGCAGCTTAGTTCCGCGAGGGACCGGGGAGCTGTTTTTT. This codes for CASSLVPRGTGELFF.

The chain combines TRBV6-5 with TRBJ2-3, with D possibly TRBD1 on 5 matching bases. Germline V lookup: CDR1 MNHEY, CDR2 SVGAGI. Trimming took 2 bases from V and 2 from J, leaving 11 bases between them. The CDR3 consists of 15 residues. CDR3 sequence reads: CASSYDFRATDTQYF. CDR3 bases: TGTGCCAGCAGTTACGATTTCAGGGCCACAGATACGCAGTATTTT.